Following are 29 T cell receptor beta chains from one sample sequenced in a study of shared clonotypes between healthy human individuals. TCRdb's table, derived via immunoSEQ multiplex PCR, lists solely in-frame clones and lacks some. The sample contains some 2,000,000 clones, around 95% of which appear only once. Material for sequencing was naive CD4+ T cells sorted from blood. Sample subset: CD45RA+ positively selected. These receptors were obtained from a man between 18 and 29 years old in good health.

The V call is TRBV5-1, the J call TRBJ1-2, with unresolved D. Trimming took 4 bases from V and 8 from J, leaving 12 bases between them. From germline, CDR1 is SGHRS and CDR2 YFSETQ. This CDR3 contains 12 residues. CDR3 nucleotide sequence: TGCGCCAGCAGCGGTCCGCCTGACGGCTACACCTTC. Its translation: CASSGPPDGYTF.

In its sample, this clone was seen once. The chain carries TRBV10-3 and TRBJ2-5; 8 nucleotides align to TRBD1. The CDR3 extends over 14 amino acids. Per the germline V gene, CDR1 is ENHRY and CDR2 is SYGVKD. The CDR3 here is CATTQGANQETQYF. DNA of the CDR3: TGTGCTACAACGCAGGGGGCAAACCAAGAGACCCAGTACTTC.

This clone was seen just once. The CDR3 DNA follows: TGTGCCAGCAGTTTAGAACTGTACACTGAAGCTTTCTTT. Its protein is CASSLELYTEAFF. The chain recombines TRBV28 with TRBJ1-1; D gene ambiguous. V dropped 2 bases and J dropped 3 bases, with 7 bases sitting between them. The CDR3 runs 13 residues. The V gene's germline CDR1 is MDHEN and CDR2 SYDVKM. The variable domain in full, completed from reference TRBV28 and TRBJ1-1, reads DVKVTQSSRYLVKRTGEKVFLECVQDMDHENMFWYRQDPGLGLRLIYFSYDVKMKEKGDIPEGYSVSREKKERFSLILESASTNQTSMYLCASSLELYTEAFFGQGTRLTVV.

The sample holds one count of this clone. The chain recombines TRBV9 with TRBJ2-1; a weak D match, TRBD2 (6 bases). This CDR3 has 15 residues. Germline assignment: CDR1 SGDLS and CDR2 YYNGEE. Deletions cut 1 base from V and 6 bases from J, with 14 bases between. In DNA form, the CDR3 reads TGTGCCAGCAGCGTATCCGGGAGCATGCCCAATGAGCAGTTCTTC. Its translation is CASSVSGSMPNEQFF.

CDR3 nucleotides: TGCGCCAGTCAGACAGGGGGTTTCACTGAAGCTTTCTTT. Translated, it gives CASQTGGFTEAFF. V is TRBV10-2 and J is TRBJ1-1, with 9 positions matching TRBD1. Germline CDR1 reads WSHSY; CDR2 reads SAAADI. V lost 9 bases, J lost 4 bases, and 6 bases stayed unmatched. This CDR3 is built from 13 residues.

The V gene is TRBV15, the J gene TRBJ1-6; 8 bases line up with TRBD1. The CDR3 spans 16 residues. The germline CDR1 and CDR2 sequences are LNHNV and YYDKDF (reference sequence). V lost 6 bases and J lost 0; bases outside the gene matches: 4. CDR3: CATRAGGVSYNSPLHF. DNA for the CDR3: TGTGCCACCAGGGCAGGGGGCGTCTCCTATAATTCACCCCTCCACTTT.

Note on this clone: Other DNA sequences from this sample encode an identical CDR3 as well. The CDR3 DNA follows: TGTGCCAGTAGTGGGCAGGGGAGCACTGAAGCTTTCTTT. Encoded protein: CASSGQGSTEAFF. V usage is TRBV19 and J usage is TRBJ1-1; D might be TRBD1 (6 bases). Germline lookup yields CDR1 LNHDA and CDR2 SQIVND (reference sequence). This CDR3 is built from 13 residues. Trimming removed 5 bases from V and 4 bases from J, with 11 bases in between.

The chain carries TRBV12-1 and TRBJ2-5. TRBV12-1 is classified as a pseudogene. The CDR3 runs to 12 residues. The CDR3 loop is CASSPTDGFQYF. CDR3 coding DNA: TGTGCCAGCAGCCCCACCGACGGCTTTCAGTACTTC.

This clone was seen once. The rearrangement uses TRBV5-6 and TRBJ2-5; 12 nucleotides match TRBD2. Trimming removed 2 bases from V and 5 bases from J; junction bases left unmatched: 7. Looked up from germline, CDR1 is SGHDT and CDR2 is YYEEEE. The CDR3 extends over 16 amino acids. CDR3 DNA sequence: TGTGCCAGCAGCTTTGGATCTAGCGGGGGGGCCGAGACCCAGTACTTC. Protein sequence: CASSFGSSGGAETQYF.

This sequence joins TRBV6-6 and TRBJ2-7; possible D gene TRBD2, 6 bases. The CDR3 totals 15 residues. CDR1 MNHNY and CDR2 SVGAGI come from the germline V gene (reference sequence). V lost 0 bases to trimming and J lost 3 bases, with 12 bases between them. CDR3 in DNA: TGTGCCAGCAGTTACTCGGATGGGGGGAACTACGAGCAGTACTTC. It specifies CASSYSDGGNYEQYF.

The chain has TRBV18 and TRBJ2-7; TRBD1 aligns across 9 bases. The CDR3 runs 15 residues. The ends lost 1 base at V and 3 bases at J; junction bases unmatched: 4. From germline, CDR1 is KGHSH and CDR2 LQKENI. The chain's CDR3 is CASSPLSGQGYEQYF. CDR3 in DNA: TGTGCCAGCTCACCACTTTCGGGACAGGGCTACGAGCAGTACTTC.

The chain recombines TRBV13 with TRBJ1-3, with 7 bases that match TRBD1. The CDR3 runs to 15 residues. CDR1 is PRHDT, CDR2 FYEKMQ, per germline (reference sequence). The J segment lost 1 base and the V segment lost 5 bases, leaving 5 bases of the junction unmatched. The CDR3 sequence: CASSQQGKSGNTIYF. As DNA, the CDR3 is TGTGCCAGCAGCCAACAGGGGAAGTCTGGAAACACCATATATTTT.

The rearrangement links TRBV10-3 to TRBJ2-3; D call uncertain. Germline loops: CDR1 ENHRY, CDR2 SYGVKD. The CDR3 sequence is 15 residues long. V was cut by 0 bases and J by 4 bases, with 11 bases left in between. Here the CDR3 DNA reads TGTGCCATCAGTGAGTCGATGGTAGAATCAGATACGCAGTATTTT. Amino acid sequence: CAISESMVESDTQYF.

This rearrangement joins TRBV7-9 to TRBJ1-3, with a tentative D call TRBD1 (6 bases). Germline-derived CDR1 and CDR2 are SEHNR and FQNEAQ (reference sequence). Trimming pared 5 bases from V and 0 bases from J, leaving 11 bases between. CDR3 length: 15 amino acids. DNA of the CDR3: TGTGCCAGCAGCCACAGGGAAAGCTCTGGAAACACCATATATTTT. Translating gives CASSHRESSGNTIYF.

The chain links TRBV20-1 to TRBJ2-3; unclear D gene. The V and J ends lost 5 bases and 6 bases respectively, with 9 bases between them. The CDR3 spans 11 residues. The V gene's germline CDR1 is DFQATT and CDR2 SNEGSKA (reference sequence). CDR3 loop: CSALTPDTQYF. In nucleotides, the CDR3 is TGCAGTGCTTTGACGCCGGATACGCAGTATTTT.

The chain couples TRBV6-1 to TRBJ2-7; 9 bases line up with TRBD1. Losses at the gene ends were 8 bases for V and 5 bases for J; bases not matched to a gene: 13. Germline loops: CDR1 MNHNS, CDR2 SASEGT. CDR3 length equals 15 residues. CDR3: CASLPLGQGRDEQYF. CDR3 coding DNA: TGTGCCAGCCTTCCCCTGGGACAGGGACGCGACGAGCAGTACTTC.

The chain joins TRBV11-2 to TRBJ1-1; no firm D call. The germline V gene encodes CDR1 SGHAT and CDR2 FQNNGV. The V end lost 0 bases, the J end lost 9 bases, and 5 bases lay between the germline ends. The CDR3 extends over 11 amino acids. CDR3 residues: CASSLELQAFF. CDR3 in DNA: TGTGCCAGCAGCTTAGAGTTACAAGCTTTCTTT.

The chain recombines TRBV18 with TRBJ2-1; possibly TRBD2 for D (5 bases). The germline V gene encodes CDR1 KGHSH and CDR2 LQKENI. Trimming took 1 base from V and 7 from J, leaving 14 bases between them. The CDR3 has 15 residues. CDR3 nucleotides: TGTGCCAGCTCACCACGGCTAGCCCTAGGGAATGAGCAGTTCTTC. It codes for CASSPRLALGNEQFF.

The rearrangement joins TRBV4-1 to TRBJ1-2; no firm D call. The V gene's germline CDR1 is MGHRA and CDR2 YSYEKL. Deletions cut 0 bases from V and 4 bases from J, with 9 bases between. The CDR3 is 14 residues long. In DNA form, the CDR3 reads TGCGCCAGCAGCCAAGAAATCGGGATCTATGGCTACACCTTC. Protein: CASSQEIGIYGYTF.

The chain uses TRBV7-9 and TRBJ2-7; perhaps TRBD2 as D (5 bases). The CDR3 loop spans 14 amino acids. V was cut by 3 bases and J by 0 bases, with 9 bases left in between. Germline CDR1 reads SEHNR; CDR2 reads FQNEAQ (reference sequence). Written as DNA, the CDR3 is TGTGCCAGCAGCTTCTTAGCGAGCTCCTACGAGCAGTACTTC. It is translated as CASSFLASSYEQYF.

Notes on this clone: Other nucleotide sequences from this sample produce the same CDR3. The V gene is TRBV10-3, the J gene TRBJ2-1; D is unresolved. The V gene's germline CDR1 is ENHRY and CDR2 SYGVKD. This CDR3 comprises 12 residues. The V gene lost 4 bases and the J gene lost 6 bases, with 7 bases spanning the gap. The CDR3 region has the DNA TGTGCCATCAGTGTAGGCGGCAATGAGCAGTTCTTC. It translates to CAISVGGNEQFF.

The genes are TRBV6-1 and TRBJ2-2; the match to TRBD1 covers 8 bases. The germline gives CDR1 MNHNS, CDR2 SASEGT. There are 15 residues in the CDR3. J gave up 2 bases and V 6 bases, and 5 bases lay outside the gene matches. The CDR3 DNA follows: TGTGCCAGCAGGGGTACAGGGGGTAACACCGGGGAGCTGTTTTTT. It specifies CASRGTGGNTGELFF.

The CDR3 loop reads CASSLQGTLTGANVLTF. The DNA of the CDR3 is TGTGCCAGCTCACTCCAGGGAACTCTCACTGGGGCCAACGTCCTGACTTTC. The rearrangement joins TRBV18 to TRBJ2-6; weak D call: TRBD1 (5 bases). CDR3 length: 17 amino acids. Germline CDR1 and CDR2: KGHSH and LQKENI. Trimming shortened V by 4 bases and J by 2 bases, and 15 bases separated the two germline ends.

The table lists this clone with a few counts. The chain is built from TRBV6-1 and TRBJ2-2, with a tentative D call TRBD2 (5 bases). Trimming stripped 1 base from V and 6 bases from J, with 9 bases between. Germline CDR1 MNHNS, CDR2 SASEGT. The CDR3 has 14 amino acids. The CDR3 region is CASSEETRAGELFF. CDR3 sequence (DNA): TGTGCCAGCAGTGAAGAAACTAGGGCCGGGGAGCTGTTTTTT.

This clone appeared once. This rearrangement joins TRBV28 to TRBJ2-1, with D maybe TRBD2 (6 bases). V was trimmed by 5 bases and J by 2 bases, leaving 13 bases between them. There are 15 residues in the CDR3. Germline assignment: CDR1 MDHEN and CDR2 SYDVKM. CDR3 amino acids: CASSLGTSAYNEQFF. The CDR3 DNA reads as TGTGCCAGCAGTCTCGGGACTTCCGCCTACAATGAGCAGTTCTTC.

J is TRBJ1-2 and V is TRBV6-5; TRBD1 matches 7 bases. Germline CDR1 reads MNHEY; CDR2 reads SVGAGI. J gave up 4 bases and V 5 bases, and 10 bases lay outside the gene matches. The CDR3 consists of 15 residues. CDR3 nucleotides: TGTGCCAGCAGTCCAACCCAGGGGGGAAGCTATGGCTACACCTTC. Protein sequence: CASSPTQGGSYGYTF.

J is TRBJ1-2 and V is TRBV30; D not resolved. CDR1 is GTSNPN and CDR2 is SVGIG in the germline V gene (reference sequence). This CDR3 contains 12 residues. V shed 0 bases and J shed 4 bases, with 6 bases lying between them. The CDR3 bases are TGTGCCTGGAGTGTAGAGTCCTATGGCTACACCTTC. Encoded protein: CAWSVESYGYTF.

The chain employs TRBV6-5 and TRBJ1-6; D not resolved. CDR1 is MNHEY, CDR2 SVGAGI, per germline. The V and J ends lost 2 bases and 7 bases respectively, with 9 bases between them. The CDR3 is 14 amino acids. The CDR3 bases are TGTGCCAGCAGTTACGAGCTCGGAAATTCACCCCTCCACTTT. It yields the protein CASSYELGNSPLHF.

The DNA of the CDR3 is TGTGCCAGCAGCTTAGGCGCGGGACCCTCCTACGAGCAGTACTTC. This codes for CASSLGAGPSYEQYF. The chain carries TRBV11-3 and TRBJ2-7, with a tentative D call TRBD2 (6 bases). The CDR3 extends over 15 amino acids. The germline V gene has CDR1 SGHNT and CDR2 YENEEA. V lost 1 base and J 0 bases, leaving 10 bases between the germline ends.